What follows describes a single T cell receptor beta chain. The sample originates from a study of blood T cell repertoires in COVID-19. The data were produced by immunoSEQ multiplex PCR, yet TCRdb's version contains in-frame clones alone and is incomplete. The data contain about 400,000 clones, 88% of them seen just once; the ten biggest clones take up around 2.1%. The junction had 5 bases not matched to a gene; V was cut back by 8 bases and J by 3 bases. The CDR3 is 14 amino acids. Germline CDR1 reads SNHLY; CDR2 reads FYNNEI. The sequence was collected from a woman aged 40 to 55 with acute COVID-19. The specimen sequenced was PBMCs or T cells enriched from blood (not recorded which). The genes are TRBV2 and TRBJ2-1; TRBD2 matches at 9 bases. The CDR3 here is CASSGTSYYNEQFF. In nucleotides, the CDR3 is TGTGCCAGCTCCGGGACTAGCTACTACAATGAGCAGTTCTTC.